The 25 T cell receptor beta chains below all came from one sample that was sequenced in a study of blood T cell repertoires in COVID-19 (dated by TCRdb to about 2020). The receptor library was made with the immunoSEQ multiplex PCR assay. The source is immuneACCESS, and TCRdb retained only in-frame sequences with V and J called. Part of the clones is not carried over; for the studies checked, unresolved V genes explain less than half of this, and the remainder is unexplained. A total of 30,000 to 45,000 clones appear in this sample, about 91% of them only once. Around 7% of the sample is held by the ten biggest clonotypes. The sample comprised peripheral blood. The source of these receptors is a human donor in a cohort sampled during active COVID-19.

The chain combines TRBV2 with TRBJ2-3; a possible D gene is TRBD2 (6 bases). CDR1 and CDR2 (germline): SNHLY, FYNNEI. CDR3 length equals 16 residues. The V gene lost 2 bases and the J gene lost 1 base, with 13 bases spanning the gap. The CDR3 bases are TGTGCCAGCAGTGAACCTTTCGGCGGGGGCACAGATACGCAGTATTTT. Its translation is CASSEPFGGGTDTQYF.

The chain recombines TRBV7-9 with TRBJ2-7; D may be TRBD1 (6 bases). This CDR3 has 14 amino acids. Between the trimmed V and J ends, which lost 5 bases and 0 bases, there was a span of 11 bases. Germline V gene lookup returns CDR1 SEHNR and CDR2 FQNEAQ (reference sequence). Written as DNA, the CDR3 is TGTGCCAGCAGCCCCGGACAGCTCTCCTACGAGCAGTACTTC. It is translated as CASSPGQLSYEQYF.

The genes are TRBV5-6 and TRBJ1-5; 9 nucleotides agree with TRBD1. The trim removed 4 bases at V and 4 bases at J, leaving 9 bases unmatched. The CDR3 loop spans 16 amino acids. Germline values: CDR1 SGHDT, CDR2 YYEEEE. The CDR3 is CASSARRDRENQPQHF. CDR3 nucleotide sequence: TGTGCCAGCAGCGCACGCCGGGACAGGGAGAATCAGCCCCAGCATTTT.

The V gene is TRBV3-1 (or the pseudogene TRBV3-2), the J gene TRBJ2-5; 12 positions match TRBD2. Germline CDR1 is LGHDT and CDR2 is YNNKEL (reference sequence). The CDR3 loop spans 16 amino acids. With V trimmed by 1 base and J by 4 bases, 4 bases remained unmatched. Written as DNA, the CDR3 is TGTGCCAGCAGCCAAGCTAGCGGGGGGGCGTCAGAGACCCAGTACTTC. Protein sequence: CASSQASGGASETQYF.

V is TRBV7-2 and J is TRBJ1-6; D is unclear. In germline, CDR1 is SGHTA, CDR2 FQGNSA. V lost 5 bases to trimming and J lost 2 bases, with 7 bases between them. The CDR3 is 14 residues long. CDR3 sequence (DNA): TGTGCCAGCAGCCAGGAACCCTATAATTCACCCCTCCACTTT. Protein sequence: CASSQEPYNSPLHF.

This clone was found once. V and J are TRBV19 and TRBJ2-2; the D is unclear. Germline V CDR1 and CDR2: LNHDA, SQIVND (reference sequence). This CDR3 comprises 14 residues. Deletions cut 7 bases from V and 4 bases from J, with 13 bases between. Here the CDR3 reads CASNTGPGTGELFF. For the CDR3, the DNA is TGTGCCAGTAATACGGGTCCTGGCACCGGGGAGCTGTTTTTT.

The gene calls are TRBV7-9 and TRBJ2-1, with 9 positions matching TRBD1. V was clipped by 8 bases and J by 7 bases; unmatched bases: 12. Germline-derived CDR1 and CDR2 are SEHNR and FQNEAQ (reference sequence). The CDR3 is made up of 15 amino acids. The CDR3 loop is CASVRDRAPGNEQFF. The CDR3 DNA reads TGTGCCAGCGTCCGGGACAGGGCCCCGGGGAATGAGCAGTTCTTC.

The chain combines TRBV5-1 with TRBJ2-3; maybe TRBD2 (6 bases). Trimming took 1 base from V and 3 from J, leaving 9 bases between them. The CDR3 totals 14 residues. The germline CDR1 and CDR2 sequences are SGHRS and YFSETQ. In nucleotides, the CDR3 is TGCGCCAGCAGCTTGCGGGGGTTGACAGATACGCAGTATTTT. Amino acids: CASSLRGLTDTQYF.

The CDR3 coding sequence is TGTGCCATCAGTGAGTCGAGGTTTAGAGGGAAGGCAGATACGCAGTATTTT. It specifies CAISESRFRGKADTQYF. The chain combines TRBV10-3 with TRBJ2-3; possible D gene TRBD2, 5 bases. There are 17 residues in the CDR3. V was pared by 0 bases and J by 4 bases, with 17 bases between. Looked up from germline, CDR1 is ENHRY and CDR2 is SYGVKD.

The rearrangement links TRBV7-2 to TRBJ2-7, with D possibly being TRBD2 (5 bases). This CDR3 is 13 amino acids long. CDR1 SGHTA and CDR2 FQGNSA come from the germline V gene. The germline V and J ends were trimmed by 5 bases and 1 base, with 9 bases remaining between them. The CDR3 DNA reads TGTGCCAGCAGCGCCGGGGATTCCTACGAGCAGTACTTC. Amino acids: CASSAGDSYEQYF.

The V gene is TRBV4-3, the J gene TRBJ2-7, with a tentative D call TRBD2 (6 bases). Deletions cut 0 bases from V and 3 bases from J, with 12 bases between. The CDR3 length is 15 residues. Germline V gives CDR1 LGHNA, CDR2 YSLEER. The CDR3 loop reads CASSQELAINYEQYF. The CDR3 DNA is TGCGCCAGCAGCCAAGAGCTAGCGATAAACTACGAGCAGTACTTC.

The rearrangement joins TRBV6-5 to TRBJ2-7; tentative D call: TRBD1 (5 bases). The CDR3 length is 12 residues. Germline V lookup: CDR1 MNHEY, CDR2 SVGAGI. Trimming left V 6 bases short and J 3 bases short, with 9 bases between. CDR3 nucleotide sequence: TGTGCCAGCAGCGAGACAGACTACGAGCAGTACTTC. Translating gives CASSETDYEQYF.

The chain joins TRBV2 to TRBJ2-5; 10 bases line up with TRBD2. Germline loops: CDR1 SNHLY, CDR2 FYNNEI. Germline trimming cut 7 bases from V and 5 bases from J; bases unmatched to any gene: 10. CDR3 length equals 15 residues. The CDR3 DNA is TGTGCCAGCATCCGTAGCGGGGGGCGAGGGGAGACCCAGTACTTC. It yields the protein CASIRSGGRGETQYF.

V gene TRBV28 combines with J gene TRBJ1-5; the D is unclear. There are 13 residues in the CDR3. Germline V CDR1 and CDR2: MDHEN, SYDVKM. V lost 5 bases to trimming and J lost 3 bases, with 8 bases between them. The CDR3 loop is CASSRLANQPQHF. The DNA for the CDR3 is TGTGCCAGCAGTCGCTTGGCCAATCAGCCCCAGCATTTT. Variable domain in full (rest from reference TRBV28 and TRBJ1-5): DVKVTQSSRYLVKRTGEKVFLECVQDMDHENMFWYRQDPGLGLRLIYFSYDVKMKEKGDIPEGYSVSREKKERFSLILESASTNQTSMYLCASSRLANQPQHFGDGTRLSIL.

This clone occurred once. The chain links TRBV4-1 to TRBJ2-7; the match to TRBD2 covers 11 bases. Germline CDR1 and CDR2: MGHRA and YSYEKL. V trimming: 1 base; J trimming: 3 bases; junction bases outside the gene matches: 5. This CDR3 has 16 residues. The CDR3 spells CASSQGTSGSIYEQYF. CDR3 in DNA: TGCGCCAGCAGCCAAGGCACTAGCGGGAGTATCTACGAGCAGTACTTC.

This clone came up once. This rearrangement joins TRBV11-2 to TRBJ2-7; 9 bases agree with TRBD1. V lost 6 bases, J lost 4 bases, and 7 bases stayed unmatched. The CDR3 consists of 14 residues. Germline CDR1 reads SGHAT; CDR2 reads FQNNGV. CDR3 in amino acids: CASRRTGALYEQYF. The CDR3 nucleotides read TGTGCCAGCAGGAGGACAGGGGCCTTATACGAGCAGTACTTC.

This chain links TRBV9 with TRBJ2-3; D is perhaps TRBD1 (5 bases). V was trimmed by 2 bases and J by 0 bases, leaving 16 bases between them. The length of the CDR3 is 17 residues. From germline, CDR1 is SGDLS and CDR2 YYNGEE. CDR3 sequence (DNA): TGTGCCAGCAGCGTCCAGGGCTTGAGCCCTAGCACAGATACGCAGTATTTT. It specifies CASSVQGLSPSTDTQYF.

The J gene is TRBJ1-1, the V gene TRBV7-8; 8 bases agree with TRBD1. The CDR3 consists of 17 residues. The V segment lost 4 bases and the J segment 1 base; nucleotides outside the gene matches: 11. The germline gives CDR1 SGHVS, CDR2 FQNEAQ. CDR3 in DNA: TGTGCCAGCAGCTCGATCTCCGGGACAGGCCCGAACACTGAAGCTTTCTTT. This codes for CASSSISGTGPNTEAFF. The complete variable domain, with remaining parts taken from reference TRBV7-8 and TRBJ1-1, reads GAGVSQSPRYKVAKRGQDVALRCDPISGHVSLFWYQQALGQGPEFLTYFQNEAQLDKSGLPSDRFFAERPEGSVSTLKIQRTQQEDSAVYLCASSSISGTGPNTEAFFGQGTRLTVV.

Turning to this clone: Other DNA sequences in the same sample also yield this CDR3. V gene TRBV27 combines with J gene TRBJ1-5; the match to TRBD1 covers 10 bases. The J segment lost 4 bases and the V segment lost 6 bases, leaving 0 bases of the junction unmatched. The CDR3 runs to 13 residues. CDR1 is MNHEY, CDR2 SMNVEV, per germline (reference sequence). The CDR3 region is CASRGQGNQPQHF. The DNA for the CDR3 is TGTGCCAGCAGGGGACAGGGGAATCAGCCCCAGCATTTT.

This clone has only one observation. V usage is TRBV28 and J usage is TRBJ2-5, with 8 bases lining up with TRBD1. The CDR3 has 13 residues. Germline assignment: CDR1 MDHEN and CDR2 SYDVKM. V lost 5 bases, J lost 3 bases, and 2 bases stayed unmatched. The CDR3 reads CASSGQGKETQYF. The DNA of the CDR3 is TGTGCCAGCAGTGGACAGGGCAAAGAGACCCAGTACTTC.

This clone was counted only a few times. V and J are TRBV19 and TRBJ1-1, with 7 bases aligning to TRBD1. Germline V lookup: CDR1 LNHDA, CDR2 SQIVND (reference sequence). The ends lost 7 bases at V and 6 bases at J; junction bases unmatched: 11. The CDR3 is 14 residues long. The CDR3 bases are TGTGCCAGTACTCCTCGCACAGGGGTGGCTGAAGCTTTCTTT. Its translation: CASTPRTGVAEAFF.

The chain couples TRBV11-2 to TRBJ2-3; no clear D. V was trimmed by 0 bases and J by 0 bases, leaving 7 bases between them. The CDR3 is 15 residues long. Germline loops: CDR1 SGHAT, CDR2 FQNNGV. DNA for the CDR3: TGTGCCAGCAGCTTAGACGGTTCTAGCACAGATACGCAGTATTTT. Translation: CASSLDGSSTDTQYF.

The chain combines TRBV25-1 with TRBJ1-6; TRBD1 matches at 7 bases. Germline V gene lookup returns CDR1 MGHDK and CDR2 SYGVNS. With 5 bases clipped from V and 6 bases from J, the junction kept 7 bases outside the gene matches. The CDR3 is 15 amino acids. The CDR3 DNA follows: TGTGCCAGCAGTCCGACAGGGTTGATTAATTCACCCCTCCACTTT. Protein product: CASSPTGLINSPLHF.

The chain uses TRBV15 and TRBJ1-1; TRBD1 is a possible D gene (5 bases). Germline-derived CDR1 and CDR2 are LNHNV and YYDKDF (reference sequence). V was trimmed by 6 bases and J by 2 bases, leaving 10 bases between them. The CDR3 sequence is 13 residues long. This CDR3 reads CATRAGGNTEAFF. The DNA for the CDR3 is TGTGCCACCAGAGCCGGGGGAAACACTGAAGCTTTCTTT.

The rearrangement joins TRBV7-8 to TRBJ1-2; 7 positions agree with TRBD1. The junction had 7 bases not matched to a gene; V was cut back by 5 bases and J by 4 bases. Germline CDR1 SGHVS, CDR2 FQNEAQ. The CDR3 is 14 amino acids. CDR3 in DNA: TGTGCCAGCAGCCGCGGAGACAGGGCCTATGGCTACACCTTC. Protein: CASSRGDRAYGYTF.